Listed below are T cell receptor beta chains from one sample, sequenced in a study of siplizumab effects on memory and regulatory T cells. Here immunoSEQ multiplex PCR was the method, and the copy in TCRdb shows in-frame clones only, minus some. The table includes roughly 100,000 clones, approximately 90% detected once. Sequences were obtained from CD4+ T cells sorted from blood. The receptors were sampled from a human donor in good health. Each CDR3 is given with its conserved first and last residue. The D gene is left open where the match is weak. Not every row has a clone size; where given, it reads once, few, many or a size class.

clone size: .
V gene: TRBV2
D gene: .
J gene: TRBJ2-5
CDR3 protein: CASSDRAEGVETQYF
CDR3 DNA: TGTGCCAGCAGTGATAGGGCGGAAGGAGTGGAGACCCAGTACTTC

clone size: .
V gene: TRBV28
D gene: .
J gene: TRBJ2-3
CDR3 protein: CASLFGGTDTQYF
CDR3 DNA: TGTGCCAGCTTATTCGGAGGGACAGATACGCAGTATTTT

clone size: .
V gene: TRBV5-1
D gene: .
J gene: TRBJ2-7
CDR3 protein: CASSQGGSLYEQYF
CDR3 DNA: TGCGCCAGCAGCCAGGGTGGGAGCCTATACGAGCAGTACTTC

clone size: .
V gene: TRBV2
D gene: TRBD1
J gene: TRBJ1-2
CDR3 protein: CASSEARQGALTF
CDR3 DNA: TGTGCCAGCAGTGAAGCCAGACAGGGGGCGCTCACCTTC

clone size: .
V gene: TRBV25-1
D gene: .
J gene: TRBJ1-1
CDR3 protein: CASTQTGLNTEAFF
CDR3 DNA: TGTGCCAGCACTCAGACCGGACTGAACACTGAAGCTTTCTTT

clone size: .
V gene: TRBV5-1
D gene: .
J gene: TRBJ2-3
CDR3 protein: CASSRTRTDTQYF
CDR3 DNA: TGCGCCAGCAGCCGGACAAGGACAGATACGCAGTATTTT

clone size: .
V gene: TRBV9
D gene: TRBD2
J gene: TRBJ2-3
CDR3 protein: CASSSPSGYTDTQYF
CDR3 DNA: TGTGCCAGCAGCTCCCCTAGCGGGTACACAGATACGCAGTATTTT

clone size: .
V gene: TRBV12-5
D gene: TRBD2
J gene: TRBJ2-1
CDR3 protein: CASGSGTSFTNEQFF
CDR3 DNA: TGTGCTAGTGGTTCCGGGACTAGCTTTACGAATGAGCAGTTCTTC

clone size: .
V gene: TRBV5-6
D gene: TRBD1
J gene: TRBJ2-1
CDR3 protein: CASSLTGTGGHEQFF
CDR3 DNA: TGTGCCAGCAGCTTAACCGGGACAGGGGGCCATGAGCAGTTCTTC

clone size: .
V gene: TRBV28
D gene: TRBD1
J gene: TRBJ1-2
CDR3 protein: CASSFGDRSYGYTF
CDR3 DNA: TGTGCCAGCAGTTTCGGGGACAGATCCTATGGCTACACCTTC

clone size: .
V gene: TRBV7-9
D gene: .
J gene: TRBJ2-5
CDR3 protein: CASSLVRETQYF
CDR3 DNA: TGTGCCAGCAGCTTAGTCCGGGAGACCCAGTACTTC

clone size: .
V gene: TRBV7-2
D gene: .
J gene: TRBJ1-4
CDR3 protein: CASRRLPDTNEKLFF
CDR3 DNA: TGTGCCAGCAGGCGGCTCCCTGACACTAATGAAAAACTGTTTTTT

clone size: .
V gene: TRBV5-4
D gene: .
J gene: TRBJ1-1
CDR3 protein: CASSLAATMMNTEAFF
CDR3 DNA: TGTGCCAGCAGCTTGGCGGCGACCATGATGAACACTGAAGCTTTCTTT

clone size: .
V gene: TRBV7-3
D gene: .
J gene: TRBJ2-2
CDR3 protein: CASSLAGRNTGELFF
CDR3 DNA: TGTGCCAGCAGCTTAGCGGGTCGAAACACCGGGGAGCTGTTTTTT

clone size: .
V gene: TRBV19
D gene: TRBD1
J gene: TRBJ2-1
CDR3 protein: CASSSTGVRYNEQFF
CDR3 DNA: TGTGCCAGTAGTTCAACAGGGGTTAGGTACAATGAGCAGTTCTTC

clone size: .
V gene: TRBV28
D gene: TRBD1
J gene: TRBJ1-5
CDR3 protein: CASEQNRGGANQPQHF
CDR3 DNA: TGTGCCAGCGAGCAAAACCGAGGGGGCGCCAATCAGCCCCAGCATTTT

clone size: once
V gene: TRBV5-1
D gene: .
J gene: TRBJ1-4
CDR3 protein: CASSQNTLGGEKLFF
CDR3 DNA: TGCGCCAGCAGCCAGAACACCTTAGGGGGTGAAAAACTGTTTTTT

clone size: .
V gene: TRBV6-5
D gene: .
J gene: TRBJ2-7
CDR3 protein: CASSRDTNYEQYF
CDR3 DNA: TGTGCCAGCAGTAGGGACACAAACTACGAGCAGTACTTC

clone size: .
V gene: TRBV7-8
D gene: TRBD1
J gene: TRBJ2-7
CDR3 protein: CASSPRGQGTYEQYF
CDR3 DNA: TGTGCCAGCAGCCCAAGGGGACAGGGGACCTACGAGCAGTACTTC

clone size: .
V gene: TRBV27
D gene: TRBD2
J gene: TRBJ2-1
CDR3 protein: CASSFSSGSHSYNEQFF
CDR3 DNA: TGTGCCAGCAGTTTCTCAAGCGGGAGCCACTCCTACAATGAGCAGTTCTTC

clone size: .
V gene: TRBV5-1
D gene: TRBD2
J gene: TRBJ2-7
CDR3 protein: CASSPLTSGGYEQYF
CDR3 DNA: TGCGCCAGCAGCCCACTGACTAGCGGTGGGTACGAGCAGTACTTC

clone size: .
V gene: TRBV28
D gene: .
J gene: TRBJ1-2
CDR3 protein: CASTENYGYTF
CDR3 DNA: TGTGCCAGCACGGAGAACTATGGCTACACCTTC

clone size: .
V gene: TRBV6-1
D gene: .
J gene: TRBJ1-4
CDR3 protein: CASKQQGTNEKLFF
CDR3 DNA: TGTGCCAGCAAACAACAGGGAACTAATGAAAAACTGTTTTTT

clone size: .
V gene: TRBV11-1
D gene: .
J gene: TRBJ2-5
CDR3 protein: CASSLARGGSGTQYF
CDR3 DNA: TGTGCCAGCAGCTTAGCCAGGGGGGGCTCGGGGACCCAGTACTTC

clone size: once
V gene: TRBV27
D gene: .
J gene: TRBJ2-3
CDR3 protein: CASSFVVSTDTQYF
CDR3 DNA: TGTGCCAGCAGTTTTGTAGTTAGCACAGATACGCAGTATTTT

clone size: .
V gene: TRBV6-1
D gene: .
J gene: TRBJ1-5
CDR3 protein: CASSEGWSNQPQHF
CDR3 DNA: TGTGCCAGCAGTGAAGGGTGGAGCAATCAGCCCCAGCATTTT

clone size: .
V gene: TRBV5-8
D gene: .
J gene: TRBJ1-5
CDR3 protein: CASRNTGAGVQPQHF
CDR3 DNA: TGTGCCAGCAGAAATACCGGGGCAGGGGTCCAGCCCCAGCATTTT

clone size: .
V gene: TRBV6-6
D gene: .
J gene: TRBJ1-5
CDR3 protein: CASSQDSSNQPQHF
CDR3 DNA: TGTGCCAGCAGTCAAGACAGTAGCAATCAGCCCCAGCATTTT

clone size: .
V gene: TRBV18
D gene: .
J gene: TRBJ1-2
CDR3 protein: CASSPGGRVPAGYTF
CDR3 DNA: TGTGCCAGCTCCCCCGGAGGAAGGGTCCCCGCCGGCTACACCTTC

clone size: .
V gene: TRBV14
D gene: .
J gene: TRBJ1-3
CDR3 protein: CASSQTWSTIYF
CDR3 DNA: TGTGCCAGCAGCCAGACATGGTCCACCATATATTTT

clone size: .
V gene: TRBV7-7
D gene: .
J gene: TRBJ2-5
CDR3 protein: CASSLEGGEETQYF
CDR3 DNA: TGTGCCAGCAGCTTAGAAGGGGGAGAAGAGACCCAGTACTTC

clone size: .
V gene: TRBV10-3
D gene: .
J gene: TRBJ2-5
CDR3 protein: CATGDFEKETQYF
CDR3 DNA: TGTGCCACGGGGGACTTCGAGAAAGAGACCCAGTACTTC

clone size: .
V gene: TRBV9
D gene: .
J gene: TRBJ2-2
CDR3 protein: CASSVGLLGFRRAGELFF
CDR3 DNA: TGTGCCAGCAGCGTCGGACTATTAGGGTTTCGGCGAGCCGGGGAGCTGTTTTTT

clone size: .
V gene: TRBV11-2
D gene: TRBD1
J gene: TRBJ1-1
CDR3 protein: CASSPTQTGRRTEAFF
CDR3 DNA: TGTGCCAGCAGCCCAACCCAGACAGGGCGGCGCACTGAAGCTTTCTTT

clone size: .
V gene: TRBV9
D gene: TRBD1
J gene: TRBJ2-2
CDR3 protein: CASRGTGEAGELFF
CDR3 DNA: TGTGCCAGCAGGGGGACAGGGGAGGCCGGGGAGCTGTTTTTT

clone size: once
V gene: TRBV2
D gene: .
J gene: TRBJ2-3
CDR3 protein: CASSRTRQYF
CDR3 DNA: TGTGCCAGCAGTCGTACGAGGCAGTATTTT

clone size: once
V gene: TRBV2
D gene: .
J gene: TRBJ2-7
CDR3 protein: CASRVSSYEQYF
CDR3 DNA: TGTGCCAGCAGAGTCTCATCCTACGAGCAGTACTTC

clone size: .
V gene: TRBV5-4
D gene: .
J gene: TRBJ2-7
CDR3 protein: CASSFGASGTSYEQYF
CDR3 DNA: TGTGCCAGCAGCTTTGGCGCCTCGGGGACCTCCTACGAGCAGTACTTC

clone size: .
V gene: TRBV11-2
D gene: .
J gene: TRBJ2-3
CDR3 protein: CASSSTQPPDTQYF
CDR3 DNA: TGTGCCAGCAGCTCGACTCAACCCCCAGATACGCAGTATTTT

clone size: once
V gene: TRBV28
D gene: TRBD1
J gene: TRBJ2-3
CDR3 protein: CASSYPGQGDRDTQYF
CDR3 DNA: TGTGCCAGCTCCTACCCGGGACAGGGGGATCGAGATACGCAGTATTTT

clone size: .
V gene: TRBV7-9
D gene: .
J gene: TRBJ1-3
CDR3 protein: CASSIAGSSGNTIYF
CDR3 DNA: TGTGCCAGCAGCATCGCAGGGAGCTCTGGAAACACCATATATTTT

clone size: once
V gene: TRBV11-2
D gene: TRBD1
J gene: TRBJ2-7
CDR3 protein: CASSLVSRQGRQQYF
CDR3 DNA: TGTGCCAGCAGCTTAGTGTCGAGACAGGGACGTCAGCAGTACTTC

clone size: .
V gene: TRBV4-1
D gene: .
J gene: TRBJ1-5
CDR3 protein: CASSQGIAGNQPQHF
CDR3 DNA: TGCGCCAGCAGCCAAGGAATTGCCGGCAATCAGCCCCAGCATTTT

clone size: .
V gene: TRBV7-7
D gene: TRBD1
J gene: TRBJ2-2
CDR3 protein: CASSPTGGTGELFF
CDR3 DNA: TGTGCCAGCAGCCCGACAGGGGGCACCGGGGAGCTGTTTTTT

clone size: .
V gene: TRBV2
D gene: TRBD1
J gene: TRBJ2-3
CDR3 protein: CASSARQGNTDTQYF
CDR3 DNA: TGTGCCAGCAGCGCCAGACAGGGGAACACAGATACGCAGTATTTT